These 17 T cell receptor beta chains originate from one sample sequenced in a study of T cell responses to AZD1222 COVID-19 vaccine. Sequencing was performed with immunoSEQ multiplex PCR; in TCRdb, only in-frame clones are kept and a portion is missing. This sample carries fewer than 180,000 clones, approximately 90% of them seen once, and the ten largest clones take about 3.2%. Sequences were derived from peripheral blood, sampled 28 days after the second AZD1222 dose. These receptor sequences come from an adult who received the AZD1222 COVID-19 vaccine.

The rearrangement joins TRBV19 to TRBJ2-5; the match to TRBD2 covers 9 bases. Trimming removed 1 base from V and 5 bases from J; junction bases left unmatched: 11. The CDR3 covers 17 residues. The germline V gene has CDR1 LNHDA and CDR2 SQIVND (reference sequence). CDR3 coding DNA: TGTGCCAGTAGTATAGGGGCTAGCGGGACGGAAGAGGAGACCCAGTACTTC. Its translation: CASSIGASGTEEETQYF.

This chain joins TRBV3-1 (or the pseudogene TRBV3-2) and TRBJ1-6; D unclear. Looked up from germline, CDR1 is LGHDT and CDR2 is YNNKEL (reference sequence). This CDR3 has 15 amino acids. Trimming took 3 bases from V and 5 from J, leaving 11 bases between them. The CDR3 loop reads CASSQVDVNNSPLHF. In nucleotides, the CDR3 is TGTGCCAGCAGCCAGGTGGACGTTAATAATTCACCCCTCCACTTT.

The V gene is TRBV7-6, the J gene TRBJ2-1; 11 bases line up with TRBD2. The CDR3 runs 15 residues. The V gene end was trimmed by 2 bases and the J gene end by 7 bases; junction bases not matched to a gene: 4. CDR1 is SGHVS, CDR2 FNYEAQ, per germline. The chain's CDR3 is CASSLSSGRLNEQFF. CDR3 coding DNA: TGTGCCAGCAGCTTATCTAGCGGGAGGTTGAATGAGCAGTTCTTC.

This sequence joins TRBV5-1 and TRBJ2-3; 8 bases agree with TRBD2. V was pared by 4 bases and J by 3 bases, with 4 bases of the junction left unmatched. CDR3 length equals 14 residues. Germline V lookup: CDR1 SGHRS, CDR2 YFSETQ. CDR3 protein: CASSLGTRTDTQYF. CDR3 DNA sequence: TGCGCCAGCAGCCTGGGGACTAGGACAGATACGCAGTATTTT.

The V and J genes are TRBV6-5 and TRBJ2-1; D is possibly TRBD1 (6 bases). Trimming took 6 bases from V and 6 from J, leaving 15 bases between them. The germline V gene encodes CDR1 MNHEY and CDR2 SVGAGI. The CDR3 consists of 14 residues. The CDR3 DNA follows: TGTGCCAGCAGATCAGGGGTCTATAGCAATGAGCAGTTCTTC. Protein: CASRSGVYSNEQFF.

V is TRBV11-2 and J is TRBJ2-5, with D uncertain. The CDR3 is made up of 14 amino acids. Trimming left V 2 bases short and J 2 bases short, with 9 bases between. The germline V gene encodes CDR1 SGHAT and CDR2 FQNNGV. The CDR3 region is CASSLQRLQETQYF. The CDR3 nucleotides are TGTGCCAGCAGCTTACAACGGTTACAAGAGACCCAGTACTTC. Variable domain in full (rest from reference TRBV11-2 and TRBJ2-5): EAGVAQSPRYKIIEKRQSVAFWCNPISGHATLYWYQQILGQGPKLLIQFQNNGVVDDSQLPKDRFSAERLKGVDSTLKIQPAKLEDSAVYLCASSLQRLQETQYFGPGTRLLVL.

This clone was detected a few times. The gene calls are TRBV18 and TRBJ2-2; 10 bases are shared with TRBD1. This CDR3 region has 15 residues. Trimming took 5 bases from V and 4 from J; bases not matched to a gene: 4. The germline CDR1 and CDR2 sequences are KGHSH and LQKENI. The DNA of the CDR3 is TGTGCCAGCTCATCCGGGACAGGGGCCACCGGGGAGCTGTTTTTT. Translating gives CASSSGTGATGELFF. The full variable domain, in which reference TRBV18 and TRBJ2-2 provide the parts outside the CDR3, is NAGVMQNPRHLVRRRGQEARLRCSPMKGHSHVYWYRQLPEEGLKFMVYLQKENIIDESGMPKERFSAEFPKEGPSILRIQQVVRGDSAAYFCASSSGTGATGELFFGEGSRLTVL.

This chain connects TRBV6-5 to TRBJ2-1, with D possibly called TRBD1 or TRBD2 (5 bases each). V was cut by 2 bases and J by 0 bases, with 11 bases left in between. The CDR3 has 16 residues. CDR1 and CDR2 from the germline V gene are MNHEY and SVGAGI. CDR3 protein: CASSYPGRSSYNEQFF. CDR3 coding DNA: TGTGCCAGCAGTTACCCGGGACGGAGCTCCTACAATGAGCAGTTCTTC.

The chain links TRBV4-2 to TRBJ1-6, with a weak D call TRBD1 (6 bases). The CDR3 covers 20 residues. Between the trimmed V and J ends, which lost 0 bases and 5 bases, there was a span of 23 bases. CDR1 LGHNA and CDR2 YNFKEQ come from the germline V gene. The CDR3 loop reads CASSQDDRKGRGFDNSPLHF. CDR3 DNA: TGTGCCAGCAGCCAAGACGACAGGAAAGGACGCGGTTTCGATAATTCACCCCTCCACTTT.

The V gene is TRBV2, the J gene TRBJ1-2; no clear D. V dropped 2 bases and J dropped 5 bases, with 9 bases sitting between them. In germline, CDR1 is SNHLY, CDR2 FYNNEI. The CDR3 loop spans 13 amino acids. The CDR3 DNA sequence: TGTGCCAGCAGTGAAAGGAATATGTATGGCTACACCTTC. This encodes CASSERNMYGYTF.

This chain uses TRBV11-2 with TRBJ1-5, with 8 nucleotides matching TRBD1. The CDR3 is 15 residues long. Per germline, CDR1 SGHAT and CDR2 FQNNGV. The junction had 3 bases not matched to a gene; V was cut back by 2 bases and J by 3 bases. CDR3 DNA sequence: TGTGCCAGCAGCTTAAACAGGGGGACCAATCAGCCCCAGCATTTT. It yields the protein CASSLNRGTNQPQHF. Supplemented by reference TRBV11-2 and TRBJ1-5, the full variable domain reads EAGVAQSPRYKIIEKRQSVAFWCNPISGHATLYWYQQILGQGPKLLIQFQNNGVVDDSQLPKDRFSAERLKGVDSTLKIQPAKLEDSAVYLCASSLNRGTNQPQHFGDGTRLSIL.

This clone appeared a few times. This chain uses TRBV11-2 with TRBJ2-3; TRBD2 aligns across 13 bases. Germline CDR1 is SGHAT and CDR2 is FQNNGV. There are 15 residues in the CDR3. The ends lost 5 bases at V and 5 bases at J; junction bases unmatched: 4. The CDR3 reads CASSPGLAGEDTQYF. CDR3 bases: TGTGCCAGCAGCCCAGGACTAGCGGGAGAAGATACGCAGTATTTT.

The rearrangement links TRBV18 to TRBJ2-7; D call uncertain. The V end was cut by 4 bases, the J end by 7 bases, with 14 bases between. Germline values: CDR1 KGHSH, CDR2 LQKENI. This CDR3 has 13 amino acids. Written as DNA, the CDR3 is TGTGCCAGCTCACTTCAAGAACCTAGTGAGCAGTACTTC. Translating gives CASSLQEPSEQYF.

The chain recombines TRBV2 with TRBJ2-1; 10 positions match TRBD2. In germline, CDR1 is SNHLY, CDR2 FYNNEI. The V segment lost 6 bases and the J segment 6 bases; nucleotides outside the gene matches: 5. CDR3 length: 14 amino acids. CDR3 nucleotide sequence: TGTGCCAGCAGCAGACGGACTAGCGGCAATGAGCAGTTCTTC. Its protein is CASSRRTSGNEQFF.

The rearrangement uses TRBV30 and TRBJ1-5; D is possibly TRBD1 (5 bases). V was trimmed by 1 base and J by 3 bases, leaving 13 bases between them. The CDR3 length is 15 residues. Germline V gives CDR1 GTSNPN, CDR2 SVGIG (reference sequence). The CDR3 loop reads CAWSELNGANQPQHF. The CDR3 DNA sequence: TGTGCCTGGAGTGAGCTTAATGGGGCCAATCAGCCCCAGCATTTT.

The CDR3 region is CASSLGRQTNPGNQPQHF. In nucleotides, the CDR3 is TGTGCCAGCAGCTTGGGTCGGCAGACTAACCCGGGCAATCAGCCCCAGCATTTT. This chain links TRBV5-8 with TRBJ1-5; D remains ambiguous. Trimming pared 0 bases from V and 2 bases from J, leaving 18 bases between. Germline V gene lookup returns CDR1 SGHTS and CDR2 YDEGEE. CDR3 length: 18 amino acids.

This chain joins TRBV19 and TRBJ2-1; D not resolved. The CDR3 has 12 amino acids. V lost 2 bases, J lost 12 bases, and 11 bases lay in between. Germline V CDR1 and CDR2: LNHDA, SQIVND (reference sequence). The CDR3 DNA sequence: TGTGCCAGTAGTATAATGGGTGTCGGGCAGTTCTTC. Its translation is CASSIMGVGQFF.